This T cell receptor beta chain appears in the sequencing data of a study of blood T cell repertoires in COVID-19. Overall study: The study drew acute and convalescent COVID-19 samples from the United States, Italy and Spain. In each case, the material was cDNA or gDNA derived from T cells, B-cell-depleted T cells, or PBMCs.

In the authors' methods: Amplification from reference gene primers served as the basis for estimated nucleated cell counts. Profiled with immunoSEQ multiplex PCR; TCRdb holds only in-frame clones, not every one. From that table come the V and J calls and clone size; the DNA was used to work out D and trimming. The sample has about 17,000 clones, 86% seen once. The clonotype was recovered from a human donor with active COVID-19. The donor label of this sample is uncertain. Sequences were obtained from peripheral blood.

The DNA for the CDR3 is TGTGCCAGCAGTGAAGCGCACACCTCTGGAAACACCATATATTTT. Translation gives CASSEAHTSGNTIYF. The chain carries TRBV6-1 and TRBJ1-3; no reliable D call. Germline V CDR1 and CDR2: MNHNS, SASEGT. The CDR3 totals 15 residues. Trimming stripped 0 bases from V and 0 bases from J, with 6 bases between.